This is a list of T cell receptor beta chains from one sample in a study of graft-versus-host responses after intestinal transplantation. Assay: immunoSEQ multiplex PCR; the TCRdb copy retains only in-frame clones and omits some. The repertoire consists of tens of thousands of clones, with around 90% occurring once and the leading ten covering over 2%. Here the sequenced sample was PBMCs, taken 300 to 330 days after intestinal transplant. These TCRs come from a human patient who received an intestinal transplant, so some T cells may come from the graft donor. Each CDR3 is given with its conserved first and last residue. Each record gives: V gene, clone size, J gene, D gene, CDR3 protein, CDR3 DNA. D genes are given only for firm matches. Clone size is not always given. Where it is, it says once, few, many or a class for expanded clones.

TRBV7-2	-	TRBJ2-3	-	CASSLMGDSTDTQYF	TGTGCCAGCAGCTTAATGGGGGACAGCACAGATACGCAGTATTTT
TRBV11-1	few	TRBJ2-7	TRBD1	CASSLTGGGYEQYF	TGTGCCAGCAGCTTGACAGGGGGCGGGTACGAGCAGTACTTC
TRBV28	few	TRBJ2-7	-	CASSLLNHEQYF	TGTGCCAGCAGTTTATTAAACCACGAGCAGTACTTC
TRBV29-1	-	TRBJ2-7	TRBD1	CSVIGQGEYEQYF	TGCAGCGTTATAGGACAGGGGGAGTACGAGCAGTACTTC
TRBV5-1	-	TRBJ1-6	-	CASSPGTVNSPLHF	TGCGCCAGCAGCCCCGGGACGGTAAATTCACCCCTCCACTTT
TRBV2	-	TRBJ1-2	TRBD1	CASSQGQGANYGYTF	TGTGCCAGCAGTCAGGGACAGGGGGCTAACTATGGCTACACCTTC
TRBV7-3	-	TRBJ1-1	-	CASSYAPIERGTEAFF	TGTGCCAGCTCTTACGCCCCCATCGAAAGAGGCACTGAAGCTTTCTTT
TRBV6-1	-	TRBJ2-7	-	CASRGRSSYEQYF	TGTGCCAGCAGAGGACGGAGCTCCTACGAGCAGTACTTC
TRBV6-5	-	TRBJ2-7	-	CASSYGTRTYEQYF	TGTGCCAGCAGTTACGGTACCAGGACCTACGAGCAGTACTTC
TRBV13	-	TRBJ2-7	TRBD1	CASSMGQGARNEQYF	TGTGCCAGCAGCATGGGACAGGGTGCTAGGAACGAGCAGTACTTC
TRBV7-2	-	TRBJ2-5	-	CASSLGSGLGETQYF	TGTGCCAGCAGCTTAGGGAGCGGTTTAGGGGAGACCCAGTACTTC
TRBV12-5	-	TRBJ1-5	TRBD1	CASGLSLSLTGAHQPQHF	TGTGCTAGTGGTTTATCTCTAAGTTTGACAGGGGCCCATCAGCCCCAGCATTTT
TRBV5-1	-	TRBJ2-7	-	CASSLDGQPYEQYF	TGCGCCAGCAGCTTGGACGGACAGCCCTACGAGCAGTACTTC
TRBV2	-	TRBJ1-1	-	CASSEAGPRNTEAFF	TGTGCCAGCAGTGAAGCGGGACCGCGGAACACTGAAGCTTTCTTT
TRBV27	-	TRBJ2-1	-	CASSLASVVLDEQFF	TGTGCCAGCAGTTTAGCATCCGTAGTTTTAGATGAGCAGTTCTTC
TRBV7-9	-	TRBJ1-4	-	CASSHPPGGRGTNEKLFF	TGTGCCAGCAGCCACCCCCCCGGGGGGCGCGGAACTAATGAAAAACTGTTTTTT
TRBV15	-	TRBJ2-3	-	CATSAPLTDTQYF	TGTGCCACCAGCGCCCCTCTCACAGATACGCAGTATTTT
TRBV9	-	TRBJ2-1	-	CASSVAGGSYNEQFF	TGTGCCAGCAGCGTAGCGGGGGGCTCTTACAATGAGCAGTTCTTC
TRBV2	once	TRBJ1-5	-	CASRGDGDQPQHF	TGTGCCAGCAGGGGTGACGGGGACCAGCCCCAGCATTTT
TRBV2	few	TRBJ2-7	TRBD2	CASSETGGLSYEQYF	TGTGCCAGCAGTGAAACGGGGGGGCTCAGCTACGAGCAGTACTTC
TRBV27	few	TRBJ1-1	-	CASSLGQRTEAFF	TGTGCCAGCAGTTTAGGGCAGCGCACTGAAGCTTTCTTT
TRBV4-1	-	TRBJ2-5	-	CASSQDIVPPQGRETQYF	TGCGCCAGCAGCCAAGATATCGTACCCCCCCAGGGCCGGGAGACCCAGTACTTC
TRBV4-1	-	TRBJ2-3	TRBD2	CASSQDPAGTSGADTQYF	TGCGCCAGCAGCCAAGATCCTGCCGGGACTAGTGGGGCAGATACGCAGTATTTT
TRBV6-5	-	TRBJ1-2	-	CASSRGQLYGYTF	TGTGCCAGCAGTAGAGGACAGCTCTATGGCTACACCTTC
TRBV4-1	once	TRBJ2-5	-	CASSQRGRGLQETQYF	TGCGCCAGCAGCCAGAGGGGTCGGGGCCTCCAAGAGACCCAGTACTTC
TRBV9	-	TRBJ2-3	TRBD2	CASSTSGATDTQYF	TGTGCCAGCAGCACTAGCGGGGCCACAGATACGCAGTATTTT
TRBV18	-	TRBJ2-3	-	CASSPASTDTQYF	TGTGCCAGCTCACCAGCCAGCACAGATACGCAGTATTTT
TRBV9	-	TRBJ1-1	-	CASSVAPTPGRTMNTEAFF	TGTGCCAGCAGCGTAGCACCAACCCCGGGACGGACCATGAACACTGAAGCTTTCTTT
TRBV5-6	-	TRBJ2-5	-	CASSQVRVGETQYF	TGTGCCAGCAGCCAAGTGCGGGTTGGGGAGACCCAGTACTTC
TRBV25-1	-	TRBJ1-6	-	CASSELGAGNSPLHF	TGTGCCAGCAGTGAATTAGGGGCTGGTAATTCACCCCTCCACTTT
TRBV4-1	-	TRBJ2-2	-	CASSLDFTGELFF	TGCGCCAGCAGCCTTGACTTCACCGGGGAGCTGTTTTTT
TRBV5-6	-	TRBJ2-7	-	CASSRLLGEKSYEQYF	TGTGCCAGCAGCCGCCTCCTAGGCGAGAAGTCCTACGAGCAGTACTTC
TRBV6-1	-	TRBJ2-5	-	CASSETWQETQYF	TGTGCCAGCAGTGAGACTTGGCAAGAGACCCAGTACTTC
TRBV6-5	-	TRBJ2-7	-	CASSYGETYEQYF	TGTGCCAGCAGTTACGGCGAGACTTACGAGCAGTACTTC
TRBV15	once	TRBJ2-7	-	CATSREEGTESYEQYF	TGTGCCACCAGCAGAGAGGAGGGGACGGAGTCCTACGAGCAGTACTTC
TRBV30	-	TRBJ2-5	-	CAWTIQETQYF	TGTGCCTGGACAATCCAAGAGACCCAGTACTTC
TRBV6-5	-	TRBJ2-7	-	CASGTSFYEQYF	TGTGCTTCGGGGACATCCTTCTACGAGCAGTACTTC
TRBV29-1	-	TRBJ2-5	TRBD1	CSVRTGTVSETQYF	TGCAGCGTTCGGACAGGGACAGTTTCTGAGACCCAGTACTTC
TRBV5-1	once	TRBJ2-6	-	CASSFEGSGANVLTF	TGCGCCAGCAGCTTTGAGGGCTCTGGGGCCAACGTCCTGACTTTC
TRBV6-5	-	TRBJ2-7	TRBD1	CASSPGGHEQYF	TGTGCCAGCAGTCCAGGGGGCCACGAGCAGTACTTC